This T cell receptor (beta chain) was captured by sequencing in a study of shared clonotypes between healthy human individuals. Study in general: Per donor, CD8 memory used one plate, CD8 naive used two, CD4 memory used three and CD4 naive used three.

This clone occurred a few times. The CDR3 contains 16 residues. CDR1 is SGHNT, CDR2 YYREEE, per germline (reference sequence). V lost 4 bases and J lost 4; bases outside the gene matches: 7. Method: immunoSEQ multiplex PCR; TCRdb's copy keeps in-frame clones and lacks some. Here the sample spans over a million clones, about 80% being singletons. This sequence joins TRBV5-4 and TRBJ2-2, with 10 bases aligning to TRBD1. The clonotype was recovered from a man aged 18 to 30 in good health. Some clones in this sample may be carry-over from other donors' samples. Specimen: memory CD4+ T cells from PBMCs. The subset is: CD45RA-negative fraction. This CDR3 is CASSPTGGAGTGELFF. Here the CDR3 DNA reads TGTGCCAGCAGCCCGACAGGGGGCGCGGGCACCGGGGAGCTGTTTTTT.